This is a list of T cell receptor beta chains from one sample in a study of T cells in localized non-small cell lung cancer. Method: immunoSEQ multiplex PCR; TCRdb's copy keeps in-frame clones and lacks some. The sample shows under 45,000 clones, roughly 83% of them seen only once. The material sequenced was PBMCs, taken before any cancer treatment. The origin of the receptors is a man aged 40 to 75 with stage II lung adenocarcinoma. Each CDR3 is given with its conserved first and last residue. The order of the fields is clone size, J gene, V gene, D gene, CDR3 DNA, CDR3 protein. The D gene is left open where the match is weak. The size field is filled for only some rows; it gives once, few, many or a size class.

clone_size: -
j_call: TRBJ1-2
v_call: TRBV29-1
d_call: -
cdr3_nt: TGCAGCACCGACGTACCGGTGGGGGGCTACACCTTC
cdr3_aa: CSTDVPVGGYTF

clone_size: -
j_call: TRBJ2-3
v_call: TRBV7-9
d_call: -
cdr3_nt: TGTGCCAGCAGCGACACCGATGCAGATACGCAGTATTTT
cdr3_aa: CASSDTDADTQYF

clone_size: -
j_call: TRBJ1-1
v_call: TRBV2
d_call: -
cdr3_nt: TGTGCCAGCAGTGAAGCGCTTGGGGCAGGGAGCCTCATGAACACTGAAGCTTTCTTT
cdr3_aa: CASSEALGAGSLMNTEAFF

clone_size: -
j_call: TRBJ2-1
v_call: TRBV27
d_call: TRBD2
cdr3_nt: TGTGCCAGCAGTCGGGGGGGAACTCTCAATGAGCAGTTCTTC
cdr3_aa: CASSRGGTLNEQFF

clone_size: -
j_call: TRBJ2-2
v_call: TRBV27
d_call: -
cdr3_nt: TGTGCCAGCAGTTTTAAACGGGAGTACACCGGGGAGCTGTTTTTT
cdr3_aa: CASSFKREYTGELFF

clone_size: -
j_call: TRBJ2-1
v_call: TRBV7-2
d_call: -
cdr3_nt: TGTGCCAGCAGCTTACGCCGAATTGAGCAGTTCTTC
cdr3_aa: CASSLRRIEQFF

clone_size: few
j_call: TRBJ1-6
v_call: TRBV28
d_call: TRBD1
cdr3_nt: TGTGCCAGCAGTTTTTCCAGGGGGCTCTGGAATTCACCCCTCCACTTT
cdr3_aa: CASSFSRGLWNSPLHF

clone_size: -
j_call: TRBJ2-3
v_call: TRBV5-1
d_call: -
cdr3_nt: TGCGCCAGCAGCTTGGCAGTGGACCTCAGGGCAGATACGCAGTATTTT
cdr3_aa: CASSLAVDLRADTQYF

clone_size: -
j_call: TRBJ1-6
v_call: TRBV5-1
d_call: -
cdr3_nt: TGCGCCAGCAGCTTGGAATCGATTTCAAATTCACCCCTCCACTTT
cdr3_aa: CASSLESISNSPLHF

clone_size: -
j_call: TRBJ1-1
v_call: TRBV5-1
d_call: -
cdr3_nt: TGCGCCAGCAGCGCGGGGTTGGGGAACGTGAACACTGAAGCTTTCTTT
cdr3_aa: CASSAGLGNVNTEAFF

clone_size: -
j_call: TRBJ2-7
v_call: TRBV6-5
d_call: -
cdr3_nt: TGTGCCAGCAGTCGACAGGCCTACTCCTACGAGCAGTACTTC
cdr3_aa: CASSRQAYSYEQYF

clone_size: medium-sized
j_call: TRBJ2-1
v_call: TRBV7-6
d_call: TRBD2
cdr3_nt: TGTGCCAGCAGCGCGGGACTAGCGGGACCATACAATGAGCAGTTCTTC
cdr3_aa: CASSAGLAGPYNEQFF